The 17 T cell receptor beta chains below come from one sample, sequenced in a study of response to subunit inactivated influenza vaccine. TCRdb analysed the RT-PCR reads with MiXCR anew, one entry per CDR3 protein. The profile shows fewer than 700,000 distinct CDR3 sequences, 13% of them singletons. Sequences were derived from PBMCs from blood, sampled 45 days after vaccination. Receptor source: a man in his fifties who received an inactivated influenza vaccine.

This chain's CDR3 is CASGFLQGDTGELFF. The CDR3 nucleotides are TGTGCTAGTGGTTTCCTTCAGGGGGACACCGGGGAGCTGTTTTTT. V usage is TRBV12-5 and J usage is TRBJ2-2, with 7 positions matching TRBD1. Trimming at V came to 3 bases and at J to 3 bases, leaving 4 bases not matched to a gene. Germline CDR1 reads LGHNT; CDR2 reads FRNRAP. There are 15 residues in the CDR3.

This clonotype was picked up a small number of times. The chain couples TRBV29-1 to TRBJ1-4; TRBD1 might be the D (5 bases). V shed 7 bases and J shed 0 bases, with 9 bases lying between them. CDR1 is SQVTM, CDR2 ANQGSEA, per germline. This CDR3 has 13 residues. CDR3 in amino acids: CSARQSTNEKLFF. The CDR3 bases are TGCAGCGCTCGACAGTCAACTAATGAAAAACTGTTTTTT.

In regard to this clonotype: At one boundary the junction diverges from the germline segment, which might be a read error. The rearrangement links TRBV20-1 to TRBJ1-6; D possibly corresponds to TRBD1 (6 bases). The CDR3 runs 17 residues. Germline V lookup: CDR1 DFQATT, CDR2 SNEGSKA (reference sequence). The CDR3 DNA reads TGCTGTGCTAGAGGATGGACGGACAGCTCCTATAATTCACCCCTCCACTTT. Translation gives CCARGWTDSSYNSPLHF.

This clonotype showed up just a few times. The chain recombines TRBV25-1 with TRBJ2-7; possibly TRBD1 for D (5 bases). Trimming removed 10 bases at V and 5 bases at J, with 9 bases between. This CDR3 region has 10 residues. Germline loops: CDR1 MGHDK, CDR2 SYGVNS. This chain's CDR3 is CATQGHEQYF. As DNA, the CDR3 is TGTGCCACCCAGGGCCACGAGCAGTACTTC.

Worth noting for this clonotype: The junction does not match germline at one end; this may be a read error. The chain has TRBV5-6 and TRBJ2-3; the match to TRBD2 covers 7 bases. Germline V gives CDR1 SGHDT, CDR2 YYEEEE. This CDR3 comprises 20 residues. The CDR3 loop reads CAISPGTALAAGADTDTQYF. The CDR3 DNA reads TGTGCCATCAGCCCCGGGACCGCCCTAGCGGCGGGAGCGGATACAGATACGCAGTATTTT.

This clonotype was detected ten times or more. The V call is TRBV28, the J call TRBJ2-7; D call uncertain. CDR1 is MDHEN and CDR2 is SYDVKM in the germline V gene. The CDR3 sequence is 14 residues long. V dropped 4 bases and J dropped 2 bases, with 12 bases sitting between them. DNA for the CDR3: TGTGCCAGCAGTTCCCCTGCACATGCCTACGAGCAGTACTTC. It codes for CASSSPAHAYEQYF.

The genes are TRBV5-8 and TRBJ2-4; D remains ambiguous. In germline, CDR1 is SGHTS, CDR2 YDEGEE. The germline V and J ends were trimmed by 4 bases and 11 bases, with 4 bases remaining between them. CDR3 size: 9 residues. CDR3 sequence: CASSGFQYF. DNA of the CDR3: TGTGCCAGCAGCGGATTTCAGTACTTC.

This clonotype was found many times. The chain is built from TRBV29-1 and TRBJ2-3; TRBD2 matches 7 bases. The CDR3 covers 14 residues. In germline, CDR1 is SQVTM, CDR2 ANQGSEA. V gave up 5 bases and J gave up 0 bases; unmatched junction bases: 5. The CDR3 nucleotides are TGCAGCGTTCGGGAGGCCTCTAGCACAGATACGCAGTATTTT. This translates into CSVREASSTDTQYF.

This clonotype was counted many times. The chain combines TRBV4-1 with TRBJ1-1; D call uncertain. Germline lookup yields CDR1 MGHRA and CDR2 YSYEKL. This CDR3 has 14 residues. Trimming took off 4 bases at V and 6 bases at J, with 15 bases between the two ends. The CDR3 nucleotides are TGCGCCAGCAGCCCACAAATAACTGGCGCTGAAGCTTTCTTT. Translation gives CASSPQITGAEAFF.

The chain employs TRBV30 and TRBJ2-7; TRBD1 is a possible D gene (6 bases). Deletions cut 4 bases from V and 0 bases from J, with 13 bases between. The CDR3 loop spans 14 amino acids. In germline, CDR1 is GTSNPN, CDR2 SVGIG (reference sequence). CDR3: CAWTRTVNSYEQYF. As DNA, the CDR3 is TGTGCCTGGACCAGGACAGTAAACTCCTACGAGCAGTACTTC.

The rearrangement links TRBV7-2 to TRBJ2-5; D possibly corresponds to TRBD2 (6 bases). The CDR3 consists of 14 residues. In germline, CDR1 is SGHTA, CDR2 FQGNSA. The ends were cut back, 5 bases at V and 6 bases at J, with 16 bases in the middle. CDR3 bases: TGTGCCAGCAGCCCCCGGAGGGGTAGGCAGACCCAGTACTTC. It translates to CASSPRRGRQTQYF.

There are a few counts of this clonotype. This chain uses TRBV4-3 with TRBJ2-1; tentatively, D is TRBD1 (5 bases). The CDR3 runs 15 residues. Germline CDR1 reads LGHNA; CDR2 reads YSLEER. The V and J ends lost 4 bases and 7 bases respectively, with 17 bases between them. CDR3 residues: CASSPRGPLGNEQFF. The CDR3 DNA reads TGCGCCAGCAGCCCAAGGGGCCCCCTGGGGAATGAGCAGTTCTTC.

This clonotype turned up a few times. V and J are TRBV24-1 and TRBJ2-7, with D maybe TRBD2 (6 bases). Germline V gene lookup returns CDR1 KGHDR and CDR2 SFDVKD. The V end was cut by 5 bases, the J end by 1 base, with 11 bases between. CDR3 length: 14 amino acids. The CDR3 coding sequence is TGTGCCACCAGTGCCGGGAGCGTTTCCTACGAGCAGTACTTC. It is translated as CATSAGSVSYEQYF.

Only a few counts were recorded for this clonotype. The V call is TRBV20-1, the J call TRBJ2-3, with a weak D call TRBD1 (8 bases). Trimming took off 6 bases at V and 6 bases at J, with 19 bases between the two ends. Germline V gene sequence: CDR1 DFQATT, CDR2 SNEGSKA (reference sequence). The CDR3 covers 14 residues. CDR3 bases: TGCAGTGCCCTGGGGGGGACAGGCGCCGATACGCAGTATTTT. Translating gives CSALGGTGADTQYF.

About this clonotype: The conserved final phenylalanine or tryptophan is absent from the CDR3, which likely points to a read error. The CDR3: CASAGGALFQETQYL. The DNA of the CDR3 is TGTGCCAGCGCAGGGGGGGCTTTGTTCCAAGAGACCCAGTACTTA. This chain connects TRBV7-8 to TRBJ2-5; D tentatively fits TRBD1 or TRBD2 (7 bases each). CDR1 is SGHVS and CDR2 is FQNEAQ in the germline V gene. CDR3 length: 15 residues. The V end lost 8 bases, the J end lost 1 base, and 17 bases lay between the germline ends.

This clonotype has only a few counts. V usage is TRBV5-1 and J usage is TRBJ2-1, with 12 bases aligning to TRBD2. Germline-derived CDR1 and CDR2 are SGHRS and YFSETQ. V was pared by 2 bases and J by 6 bases, with 6 bases of the junction left unmatched. The CDR3 length is 16 residues. The CDR3 coding sequence is TGCGCCAGCAGCTTACTACTAGCGGGAGGTGGCAATGAGCAGTTCTTC. Its translation: CASSLLLAGGGNEQFF.

This chain links TRBV15 with TRBJ2-1; TRBD1 agrees at 9 bases. Germline CDR1 is LNHNV and CDR2 is YYDKDF (reference sequence). V dropped 0 bases and J dropped 7; count of bases not matched to a gene: 19. The CDR3 is 20 amino acids. CDR3 protein: CATSRDPVPGQGAGWNEQFF. The CDR3 coding sequence is TGTGCCACCAGCAGAGATCCTGTCCCGGGACAGGGCGCGGGGTGGAATGAGCAGTTCTTC.